These T cell receptor beta chains were read from a single sample in a study of technical replicates of blood from several donors. The table came from immunoSEQ multiplex PCR; TCRdb's copy has only in-frame clones and leaves some out. This table has around 76,000 clones, over 80% appearing once. Sequencing was done on a sample of T cells isolated from PBMCs. These receptors originate from a human donor in good health. CDR3s include the opening cysteine and the closing phenylalanine or tryptophan. Fields, in order: J gene, D gene, clone size, V gene, CDR3 protein, CDR3 DNA. D genes are given only for firm matches. Where a row states a size, it is once, few, many or the class of an expanded clone; other rows omit it.

j_call: TRBJ2-7; d_call: -; clone_size: -; v_call: TRBV30; cdr3_aa: CACTIPGAYEQYF; cdr3_nt: TGTGCCTGTACTATCCCAGGGGCCTACGAGCAGTACTTC
j_call: TRBJ2-1; d_call: -; clone_size: -; v_call: TRBV6-5; cdr3_aa: CASSYGLNNEQFF; cdr3_nt: TGTGCCAGCAGTTACGGCTTAAACAATGAGCAGTTCTTC
j_call: TRBJ2-7; d_call: TRBD2; clone_size: -; v_call: TRBV27; cdr3_aa: CASSLLAEISEQYF; cdr3_nt: TGTGCCAGCAGTCTCCTAGCGGAGATATCCGAGCAGTACTTC
j_call: TRBJ2-5; d_call: -; clone_size: -; v_call: TRBV5-3; cdr3_aa: CARRWPRETQYF; cdr3_nt: TGTGCCAGAAGGTGGCCTCGAGAGACCCAGTACTTC
j_call: TRBJ1-2; d_call: -; clone_size: -; v_call: TRBV6-5; cdr3_aa: CASSRGRSPSVRYTF; cdr3_nt: TGTGCCAGCAGCCGAGGGCGGAGCCCCTCCGTCCGCTACACCTTC
j_call: TRBJ2-3; d_call: -; clone_size: -; v_call: TRBV28; cdr3_aa: CASSSVEGQDTQYF; cdr3_nt: TGTGCCAGCTCTAGCGTGGAGGGCCAGGATACGCAGTATTTT
j_call: TRBJ2-7; d_call: -; clone_size: -; v_call: TRBV25-1; cdr3_aa: CASSGPQLSDTNLYEQYF; cdr3_nt: TGTGCCAGCAGTGGGCCTCAGTTGTCAGACACCAACCTATACGAGCAGTACTTC
j_call: TRBJ2-7; d_call: -; clone_size: -; v_call: TRBV7-4; cdr3_aa: CASSQEGGTALSYEQYF; cdr3_nt: TGTGCCAGCAGCCAGGAGGGCGGGACAGCCTTGTCCTACGAGCAGTACTTC
j_call: TRBJ2-3; d_call: TRBD2; clone_size: -; v_call: TRBV4-1; cdr3_aa: CASSLLPPLLAGVTPDTQYF; cdr3_nt: TGCGCCAGCAGCCTACTACCACCCCTATTAGCGGGAGTCACGCCGGATACGCAGTATTTT
j_call: TRBJ2-7; d_call: -; clone_size: -; v_call: TRBV6-6; cdr3_aa: CASSTGLPTYEQYF; cdr3_nt: TGTGCCAGCAGTACCGGACTGCCCACCTACGAGCAGTACTTC
j_call: TRBJ2-6; d_call: -; clone_size: once; v_call: TRBV6-1; cdr3_aa: CASSEARGFEANVLTF; cdr3_nt: TGTGCCAGCAGTGAAGCGCGAGGGTTTGAGGCCAACGTCCTGACTTTC